This T cell receptor beta chain was sequenced during a study of blood T cell repertoires in COVID-19. About the research overall: From the United States, Italy and Spain came samples of acute and convalescent COVID-19. T cells, B-cell-depleted T cells, or PBMCs supplied cDNA or gDNA.

Per the authors' pipeline: Amplified reference gene primers provided the basis for estimating nucleated cell counts. Sequenced by immunoSEQ multiplex PCR; TCRdb stores in-frame clones only, minus some. D and trimming were read from the DNA, whereas the V and J calls and clone size are those reported in that table. Here the sample spans tens of thousands of clones, more than 80% being singletons. This clone was recorded only once. The CDR3 has 14 residues. CDR1 and CDR2 (germline): SGHKS, YYEKEE (reference sequence). The V end lost 2 bases, the J end lost 4 bases, and 9 bases lay between the germline ends.

This chain joins TRBV5-5 and TRBJ2-2; D perhaps matches TRBD2 (6 bases). The source of this sequence is a man aged 30-40 years with acute or convalescent COVID-19. Sequencing input: peripheral blood. CDR3 DNA sequence: TGTGCCAGCAGCTTCGGGGGTGTCACCGGGGAGCTGTTTTTT. Protein product: CASSFGGVTGELFF.